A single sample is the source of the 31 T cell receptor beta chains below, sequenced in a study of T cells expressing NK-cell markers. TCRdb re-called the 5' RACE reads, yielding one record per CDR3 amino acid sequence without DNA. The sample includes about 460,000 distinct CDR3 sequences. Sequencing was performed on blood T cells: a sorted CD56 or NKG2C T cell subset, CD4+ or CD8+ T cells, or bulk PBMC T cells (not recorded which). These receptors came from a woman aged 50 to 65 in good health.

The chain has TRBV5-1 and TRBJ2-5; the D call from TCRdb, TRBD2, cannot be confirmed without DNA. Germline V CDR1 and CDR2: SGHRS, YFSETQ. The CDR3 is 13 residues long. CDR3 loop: CASVGTSEETQYF.

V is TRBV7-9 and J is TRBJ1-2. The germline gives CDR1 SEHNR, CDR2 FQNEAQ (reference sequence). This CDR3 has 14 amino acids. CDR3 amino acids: CASSISTWNYGYTF.

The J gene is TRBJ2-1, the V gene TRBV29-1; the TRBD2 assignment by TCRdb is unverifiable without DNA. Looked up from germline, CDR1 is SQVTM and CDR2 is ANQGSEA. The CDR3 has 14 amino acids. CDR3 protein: CTTLTGLGANEQFF.

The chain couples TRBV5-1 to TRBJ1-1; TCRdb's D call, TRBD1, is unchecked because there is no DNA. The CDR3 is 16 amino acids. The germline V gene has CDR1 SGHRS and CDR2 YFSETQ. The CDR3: CASSPSAGTSNTEAFF.

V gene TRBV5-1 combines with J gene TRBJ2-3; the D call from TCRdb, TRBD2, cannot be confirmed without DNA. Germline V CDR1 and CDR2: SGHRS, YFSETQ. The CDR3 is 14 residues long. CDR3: CASRKAGNTDTQYF.

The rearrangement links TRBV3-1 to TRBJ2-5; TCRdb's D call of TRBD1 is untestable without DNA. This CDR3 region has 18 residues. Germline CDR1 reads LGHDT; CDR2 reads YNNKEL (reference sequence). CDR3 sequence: CASSQGLRTGASQETQYF.

CDR3 region: CASSKRDRGPYEQYF. The V gene is TRBV5-8, the J gene TRBJ2-7; TCRdb designates TRBD1, a call that cannot be tested without DNA. From germline, CDR1 is SGHTS and CDR2 YDEGEE. The CDR3 covers 15 residues.

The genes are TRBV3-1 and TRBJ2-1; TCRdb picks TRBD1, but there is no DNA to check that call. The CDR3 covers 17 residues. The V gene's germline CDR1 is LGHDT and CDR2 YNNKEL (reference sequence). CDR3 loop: CASSQDRGGIGDNEQFF.

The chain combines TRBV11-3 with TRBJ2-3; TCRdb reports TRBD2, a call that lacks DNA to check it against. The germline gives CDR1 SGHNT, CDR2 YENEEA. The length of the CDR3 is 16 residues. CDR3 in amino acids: CASSLGGLAVIYTQYF.

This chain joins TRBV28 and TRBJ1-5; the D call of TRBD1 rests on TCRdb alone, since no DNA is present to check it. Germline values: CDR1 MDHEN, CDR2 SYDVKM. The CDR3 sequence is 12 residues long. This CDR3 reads CASSLTGQPQHF.

The chain's CDR3 is CASSVDFRSQETQYF. This chain connects TRBV9 to TRBJ2-5. Germline lookup yields CDR1 SGDLS and CDR2 YYNGEE. This CDR3 comprises 15 residues.

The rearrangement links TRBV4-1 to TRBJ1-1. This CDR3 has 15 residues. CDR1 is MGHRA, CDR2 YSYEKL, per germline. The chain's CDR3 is CASSQDWVSYTEAFF.

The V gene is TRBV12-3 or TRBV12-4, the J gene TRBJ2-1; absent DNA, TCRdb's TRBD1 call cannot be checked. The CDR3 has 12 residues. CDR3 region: CASSMTGSQQFF.

The chain's CDR3 is CASSISGTGKSYTF. The genes are TRBV12-3 or TRBV12-4 and TRBJ1-2; absent DNA, TCRdb's TRBD1 call cannot be checked. The CDR3 runs to 14 residues.

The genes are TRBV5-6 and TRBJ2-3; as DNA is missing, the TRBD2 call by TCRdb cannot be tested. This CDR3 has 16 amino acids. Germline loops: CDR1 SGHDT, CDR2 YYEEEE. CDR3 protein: CASSSPGLATSDTQYF. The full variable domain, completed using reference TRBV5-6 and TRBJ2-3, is DAGVTQSPTHLIKTRGQQVTLRCSPKSGHDTVSWYQQALGQGPQFIFQYYEEEERQRGNFPDRFSGHQFPNYSSELNVNALLLGDSALYLCASSSPGLATSDTQYFGPGTRLTVL.

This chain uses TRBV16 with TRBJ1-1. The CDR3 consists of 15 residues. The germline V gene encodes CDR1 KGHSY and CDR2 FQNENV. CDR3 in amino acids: CASSQGVRMNTEAFF.

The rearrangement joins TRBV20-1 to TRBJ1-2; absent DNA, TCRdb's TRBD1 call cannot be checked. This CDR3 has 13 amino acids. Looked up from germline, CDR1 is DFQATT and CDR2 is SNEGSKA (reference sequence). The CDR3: CSAREGTGPGYTF.

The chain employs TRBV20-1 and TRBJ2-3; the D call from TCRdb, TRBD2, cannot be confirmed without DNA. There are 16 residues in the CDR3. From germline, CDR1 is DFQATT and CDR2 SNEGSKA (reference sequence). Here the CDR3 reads CSARVPSHPGTDTQYF.

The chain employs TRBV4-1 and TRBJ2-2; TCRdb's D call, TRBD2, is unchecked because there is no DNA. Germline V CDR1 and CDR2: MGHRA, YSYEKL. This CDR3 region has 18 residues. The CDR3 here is CASSHTTGLADVTGELFF.

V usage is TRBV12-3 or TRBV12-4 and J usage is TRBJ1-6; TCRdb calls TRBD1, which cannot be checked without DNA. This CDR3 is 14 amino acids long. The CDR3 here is CASSIRQGNSPLHF.

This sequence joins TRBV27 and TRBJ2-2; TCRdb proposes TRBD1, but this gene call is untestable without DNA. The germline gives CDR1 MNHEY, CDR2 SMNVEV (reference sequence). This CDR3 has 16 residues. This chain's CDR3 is CASRTQGQGNTGELFF.

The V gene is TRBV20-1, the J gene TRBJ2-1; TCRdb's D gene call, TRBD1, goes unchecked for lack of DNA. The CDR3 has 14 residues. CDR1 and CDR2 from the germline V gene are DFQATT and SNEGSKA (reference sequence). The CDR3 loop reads CSASLGQGAREQFF.

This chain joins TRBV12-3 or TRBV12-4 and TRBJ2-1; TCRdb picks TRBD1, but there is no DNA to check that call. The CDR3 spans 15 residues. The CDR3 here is CASRTGLSSYNEQFF.

The CDR3 reads CASSFRQGNTEAFF. V gene TRBV12-3 or TRBV12-4 combines with J gene TRBJ1-1; TCRdb outputs TRBD1, but without DNA this stays unchecked. The CDR3 contains 14 residues.

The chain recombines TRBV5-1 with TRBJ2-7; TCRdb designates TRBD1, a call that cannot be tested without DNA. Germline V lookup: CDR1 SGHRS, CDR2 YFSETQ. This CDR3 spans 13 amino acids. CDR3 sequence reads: CASTGQVVYEQYF.

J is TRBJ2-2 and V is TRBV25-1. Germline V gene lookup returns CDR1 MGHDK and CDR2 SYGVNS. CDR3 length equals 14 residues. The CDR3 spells CASRLFVNTGELFF.

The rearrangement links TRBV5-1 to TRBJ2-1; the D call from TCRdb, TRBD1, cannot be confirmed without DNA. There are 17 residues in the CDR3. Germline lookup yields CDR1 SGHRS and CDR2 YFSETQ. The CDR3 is CASSLTGGQSSYNEQFF.

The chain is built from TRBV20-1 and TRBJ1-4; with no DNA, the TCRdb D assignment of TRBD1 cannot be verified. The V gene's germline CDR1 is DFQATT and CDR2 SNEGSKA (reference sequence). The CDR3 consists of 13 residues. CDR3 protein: CSASGQGREKLFF.

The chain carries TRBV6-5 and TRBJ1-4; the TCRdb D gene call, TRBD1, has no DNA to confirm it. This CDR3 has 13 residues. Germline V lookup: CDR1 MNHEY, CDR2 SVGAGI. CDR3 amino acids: CASSRGAREKLFF.

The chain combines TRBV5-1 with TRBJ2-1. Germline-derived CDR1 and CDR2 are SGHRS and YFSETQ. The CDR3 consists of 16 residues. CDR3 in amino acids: CASSLDSPPDYNEQFF.

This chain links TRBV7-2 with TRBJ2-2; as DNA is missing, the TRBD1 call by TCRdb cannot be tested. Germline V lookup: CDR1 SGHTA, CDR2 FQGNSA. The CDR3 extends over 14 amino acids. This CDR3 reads CASSLAARGGELFF.